What follows are 31 T cell receptor beta chains derived from one specimen sequenced in a study of blood T cell repertoires in COVID-19. Repertoires were generated with immunoSEQ multiplex PCR, while TCRdb's copy carries only in-frame clones and drops some. The sample records around 50,000 clones, roughly four fifths being singletons. Sample: peripheral blood. The receptors originated from a woman of 80 years or more with acute or convalescent COVID-19.

The chain joins TRBV29-1 to TRBJ2-2; TRBD2 matches 8 bases. V shed 4 bases and J 1 base; nucleotides not matched to a gene: 2. The germline gives CDR1 SQVTM, CDR2 ANQGSEA. CDR3 length equals 14 residues. The CDR3 DNA follows: TGCAGCGTTGGTAGCGGGATGAACACCGGGGAGCTGTTTTTT. This translates into CSVGSGMNTGELFF.

V usage is TRBV18 and J usage is TRBJ2-3; 7 bases line up with TRBD1. The length of the CDR3 is 16 residues. Germline V lookup: CDR1 KGHSH, CDR2 LQKENI. The V and J ends lost 2 bases and 4 bases, in that order; junction bases with no gene match: 9. The CDR3: CASSPVRGPPSDTQYF. For the CDR3, the DNA is TGTGCCAGCTCACCAGTAAGGGGGCCCCCTTCAGATACGCAGTATTTT.

The V and J genes are TRBV4-1 and TRBJ1-4; D is uncertain. The V end was cut by 5 bases, the J end by 7 bases, with 8 bases between. The CDR3 is 12 residues long. Germline assignment: CDR1 MGHRA and CDR2 YSYEKL. As DNA, the CDR3 is TGCGCCAGCAGCGCGGGCCTTGAAAAACTGTTTTTT. Translation gives CASSAGLEKLFF.

The chain links TRBV30 to TRBJ2-7; a weak D match, TRBD1 (6 bases). Trimming removed 2 bases from V and 3 bases from J, with 8 bases in between. CDR3 length: 12 residues. CDR1 is GTSNPN and CDR2 is SVGIG in the germline V gene (reference sequence). The CDR3 DNA reads TGTGCCTGGAGTTTGGACAGCTACGAGCAGTACTTC. It encodes CAWSLDSYEQYF.

The sample holds a few counts of this clone. The rearrangement links TRBV11-2 to TRBJ2-5; 10 positions match TRBD1. Looked up from germline, CDR1 is SGHAT and CDR2 is FQNNGV. The junction had 10 bases not matched to a gene; V was cut back by 1 base and J by 2 bases. The CDR3 has 18 amino acids. The CDR3 spells CASSLGGTGAWGQETQYF. The CDR3 nucleotides read TGTGCCAGCAGCTTAGGCGGGACAGGGGCATGGGGACAAGAGACCCAGTACTTC.

V usage is TRBV2 and J usage is TRBJ1-1; 8 positions agree with TRBD1. J lost 5 bases, V lost 2 bases, and 7 bases had no gene match. CDR1 and CDR2 from the germline V gene are SNHLY and FYNNEI. The CDR3 extends over 15 amino acids. CDR3 in amino acids: CASSEIGTGRTEAFF. The DNA for the CDR3 is TGTGCCAGCAGTGAAATTGGGACAGGAAGGACTGAAGCTTTCTTT.

This clone was detected once. DNA for the CDR3: TGTGCCAGCAGCCGACGGACACGGCAATCCTACGAGCAGTACTTC. The encoded protein is CASSRRTRQSYEQYF. The genes are TRBV28 and TRBJ2-7; D perhaps matches TRBD1 (5 bases). V lost 6 bases to trimming and J lost 1 base, with 16 bases between them. Germline V gene data show CDR1 as MDHEN and CDR2 as SYDVKM. The CDR3 sequence is 15 residues long.

This clone was observed a handful of times. The chain uses TRBV27 and TRBJ2-1; 8 bases map to TRBD2. Unmatched junction bases numbered 11, after V lost 4 bases and J lost 6 bases. Germline CDR1 reads MNHEY; CDR2 reads SMNVEV (reference sequence). This CDR3 contains 16 residues. The CDR3 region has the DNA TGTGCCAGCAGTTCTAGTGTTAGCGGGGTTGGCAATGAGCAGTTCTTC. Translation gives CASSSSVSGVGNEQFF.

The gene calls are TRBV2 and TRBJ1-2, with 7 bases matching TRBD1. There are 15 residues in the CDR3. Unmatched junction bases numbered 8, after V lost 7 bases and J lost 0 bases. The germline CDR1 and CDR2 sequences are SNHLY and FYNNEI. The CDR3 here is CASTRDSRANYGYTF. CDR3 DNA sequence: TGTGCCAGCACTAGGGACAGCCGAGCTAACTATGGCTACACCTTC.

This clone was detected only once. The rearrangement joins TRBV29-1 to TRBJ1-2; the match to TRBD1 covers 7 bases. V dropped 6 bases and J dropped 4; count of bases not matched to a gene: 8. Germline CDR1 is SQVTM and CDR2 is ANQGSEA. CDR3 length: 13 amino acids. In nucleotides, the CDR3 is TGCAGCGTCCAAGGGGGCGCAGGCTATGGCTACACCTTC. The encoded protein is CSVQGGAGYGYTF. Full variable domain (missing parts from reference TRBV29-1 and TRBJ1-2): SAVISQKPSRDICQRGTSLTIQCQVDSQVTMMFWYRQQPGQSLTLIATANQGSEATYESGFVIDKFPISRPNLTFSTLTVSNMSPEDSSIYLCSVQGGAGYGYTFGSGTRLTVV.

The gene calls are TRBV28 and TRBJ2-7; a possible D gene is TRBD1 (6 bases). V was trimmed by 8 bases and J by 0 bases, leaving 11 bases between them. Germline V lookup: CDR1 MDHEN, CDR2 SYDVKM. The CDR3 totals 13 residues. The CDR3 is CASGRQASYEQYF. The CDR3 nucleotides are TGTGCCAGCGGCCGACAGGCCTCCTACGAGCAGTACTTC.

The gene calls are TRBV6-5 and TRBJ2-1, with D hard to call. The CDR3 is made up of 11 amino acids. Germline V lookup: CDR1 MNHEY, CDR2 SVGAGI. V was cut by 6 bases and J by 6 bases, with 6 bases left in between. CDR3 in DNA: TGTGCCAGCAGATGGAGCAATGAGCAGTTCTTC. Translated: CASRWSNEQFF.

This rearrangement joins TRBV30 to TRBJ2-7; 8 bases align to TRBD1. This CDR3 contains 14 residues. The germline V gene encodes CDR1 GTSNPN and CDR2 SVGIG (reference sequence). V was clipped by 3 bases and J by 1 base; unmatched bases: 5. The CDR3 sequence is CAWSTGTGSYEQYF. CDR3 in DNA: TGTGCCTGGAGCACCGGGACAGGATCCTACGAGCAGTACTTC. Full variable domain (missing parts from reference TRBV30 and TRBJ2-7): SQTIHQWPATLVQPVGSPLSLECTVEGTSNPNLYWYRQAAGRGLQLLFYSVGIGQISSEVPQNLSASRPQDRQFILSSKKLLLSDSGFYLCAWSTGTGSYEQYFGPGTRLTVT.

J is TRBJ2-3 and V is TRBV19; 9 bases fit TRBD2. Trimming cost V 7 bases and J 1 base; bases outside gene matches: 6. Looked up from germline, CDR1 is LNHDA and CDR2 is SQIVND (reference sequence). The length of the CDR3 is 15 residues. The CDR3 region has the DNA TGTGCCAGTACCACCAGCGGGGGGCGCACAGATACGCAGTATTTT. Encoded protein: CASTTSGGRTDTQYF. Complete variable domain (other parts from reference TRBV19 and TRBJ2-3): DGGITQSPKYLFRKEGQNVTLSCEQNLNHDAMYWYRQDPGQGLRLIYYSQIVNDFQKGDIAEGYSVSREKKESFPLTVTSAQKNPTAFYLCASTTSGGRTDTQYFGPGTRLTVL.

The CDR3 is CASTAATNTGELFF. CDR3 sequence (DNA): TGTGCCAGTACAGCGGCGACTAACACCGGGGAGCTGTTTTTT. This chain connects TRBV19 to TRBJ2-2, with D possibly being TRBD2 (5 bases). Germline CDR1 is LNHDA and CDR2 is SQIVND (reference sequence). This CDR3 region has 14 residues. Trimming left V 7 bases short and J 2 bases short, with 11 bases between.

The CDR3 DNA follows: TGTGCCAGCAGCCAAATGGGAACTAGCGAGGATGAGCAGTTCTTC. Its translation is CASSQMGTSEDEQFF. The chain combines TRBV3-1 (or the pseudogene TRBV3-2) with TRBJ2-1; 7 bases fit TRBD2. Trimming at V came to 2 bases and at J to 8 bases, leaving 9 bases not matched to a gene. The germline gives CDR1 LGHDT, CDR2 YNNKEL (reference sequence). CDR3 length: 15 residues.

The genes are TRBV6-5 and TRBJ2-1; no clear D. Per germline, CDR1 MNHEY and CDR2 SVGAGI. The CDR3 loop spans 11 amino acids. The V end lost 7 bases, the J end lost 6 bases, and 7 bases lay between the germline ends. CDR3: CASILVNEQFF. DNA of the CDR3: TGTGCCAGCATCTTAGTCAATGAGCAGTTCTTC.

Regarding this clone: One junction end does not reproduce the germline sequence, and a read error may be involved. This rearrangement joins TRBV2 to TRBJ2-5, with D maybe TRBD1 (6 bases). Germline CDR1 and CDR2: SNHLY and FYNNEI. This CDR3 spans 15 amino acids. The CDR3 sequence: CVSTPQGQGTETQYF. The CDR3 DNA follows: TGTGTCAGCACCCCGCAGGGGCAGGGTACCGAGACCCAGTACTTC.

The chain uses TRBV7-2 and TRBJ2-5, with 14 bases that match TRBD2. This CDR3 is 15 amino acids long. V trimming: 3 bases; J trimming: 3 bases; junction bases outside the gene matches: 0. CDR1 and CDR2 from the germline V gene are SGHTA and FQGNSA. The CDR3 region has the DNA TGTGCCAGCAGCTTGACTAGCGGGAGGGAAGAGACCCAGTACTTC. Encoded protein: CASSLTSGREETQYF.

This sequence joins TRBV29-1 and TRBJ2-5; perhaps TRBD2 as D (7 bases). CDR1 and CDR2 (germline): SQVTM, ANQGSEA. Trimming stripped 0 bases from V and 14 bases from J, with 16 bases between. The CDR3 is 12 residues long. The CDR3 protein is CSVEDPRGGCYF. The CDR3 DNA follows: TGCAGCGTTGAAGATCCAAGGGGGGGCTGTTACTTC.

The chain combines TRBV12-5 with TRBJ1-6; TRBD1 matches at 7 bases. The ends lost 6 bases at V and 7 bases at J; junction bases unmatched: 6. The CDR3 runs to 14 residues. Germline CDR1 and CDR2: LGHNT and FRNRAP. Here the CDR3 reads CASGQGGRNSPLHF. CDR3 sequence (DNA): TGTGCTAGTGGCCAGGGGGGTCGGAATTCACCCCTCCACTTT.

The chain is built from TRBV11-2 and TRBJ2-3; TRBD2 agrees at 8 bases. The CDR3 covers 15 residues. Losses at the gene ends were 6 bases for V and 5 bases for J; bases not matched to a gene: 10. CDR1 SGHAT and CDR2 FQNNGV come from the germline V gene. The CDR3 protein is CASSPRGGLIDTQYF. The CDR3 nucleotides are TGTGCCAGCAGTCCTCGGGGGGGCCTAATAGATACGCAGTATTTT.

This clone was observed once. This chain links TRBV11-2 with TRBJ2-7; TRBD2 agrees at 10 bases. Germline V gene lookup returns CDR1 SGHAT and CDR2 FQNNGV. After removal of 5 bases from V and 6 bases from J, the junction contained 13 bases not matched to a gene. This CDR3 region has 16 residues. The CDR3 here is CASSGRSSGSLGEQYF. The CDR3 coding sequence is TGTGCCAGCAGCGGGCGATCTAGCGGGAGTCTTGGCGAGCAGTACTTC.

The chain couples TRBV5-1 to TRBJ1-1; no definite D call. Germline CDR1 is SGHRS and CDR2 is YFSETQ. The V and J ends lost 0 bases and 7 bases respectively, with 19 bases between them. This CDR3 contains 16 residues. The CDR3, as DNA: TGCGCCAGCAGCTTGGGGAACACCGGCCAGGCGAGTGAAGCTTTCTTT. Translation: CASSLGNTGQASEAFF.

V and J are TRBV24-1 and TRBJ2-1; 7 bases line up with TRBD1. The CDR3 has 16 residues. Germline lookup yields CDR1 KGHDR and CDR2 SFDVKD. V dropped 1 base and J dropped 2; count of bases not matched to a gene: 4. The chain's CDR3 is CATSDLGQGAYNEQFF. In DNA form, the CDR3 reads TGTGCCACCAGTGATTTAGGGCAGGGGGCCTACAATGAGCAGTTCTTC.

The gene calls are TRBV11-2 and TRBJ2-7; 8 nucleotides match TRBD1. V shed 4 bases, J shed 2 bases, and the junction held 10 bases outside the gene matches. The CDR3 is 16 amino acids. Germline CDR1 is SGHAT and CDR2 is FQNNGV. The CDR3 DNA reads as TGTGCCAGCAGCTCCTACAGGGGGGCGATTACCTACGAGCAGTACTTC. This sequence encodes CASSSYRGAITYEQYF.

Here the CDR3 reads CASRGIGVAKNIQYF. The CDR3 nucleotides read TGTGCCAGCAGAGGCATAGGGGTAGCCAAAAACATTCAGTACTTC. This sequence joins TRBV2 and TRBJ2-4; D possibly corresponds to TRBD1 (5 bases). V dropped 6 bases and J dropped 0 bases, with 12 bases sitting between them. CDR3 length: 15 residues. The germline gives CDR1 SNHLY, CDR2 FYNNEI.

The chain links TRBV3-1 (or the pseudogene TRBV3-2) to TRBJ2-3; no clear D gene. Per germline, CDR1 LGHDT and CDR2 YNNKEL (reference sequence). CDR3 length: 15 amino acids. Trimming cost V 0 bases and J 5 bases, with 12 bases left between them. This CDR3 reads CASSQDQSGGDTQYF. CDR3 nucleotides: TGTGCCAGCAGCCAAGATCAGAGTGGCGGAGATACGCAGTATTTT.

This clone was counted between two and nine times. This rearrangement joins TRBV27 to TRBJ2-2, with 9 bases that match TRBD2. Germline V gene data show CDR1 as MNHEY and CDR2 as SMNVEV (reference sequence). After removal of 4 bases from V and 6 bases from J, the junction contained 12 bases not matched to a gene. The CDR3 has 17 amino acids. The chain's CDR3 is CASSSPGLASSAGELFF. CDR3 in DNA: TGTGCCAGCAGTTCCCCGGGACTAGCTTCTAGTGCCGGGGAGCTGTTTTTT.

The V and J genes are TRBV10-3 and TRBJ1-1; TRBD1 matches 7 bases. The CDR3 contains 13 residues. Germline CDR1 is ENHRY and CDR2 is SYGVKD. The junction had 0 bases not matched to a gene; V was cut back by 4 bases and J by 1 base. The CDR3 protein is CAISGTGNTEAFF. For the CDR3, the DNA is TGTGCCATCAGTGGGACAGGGAACACTGAAGCTTTCTTT.

V is TRBV7-2 and J is TRBJ2-7, with a tentative D call TRBD2 (5 bases). CDR1 and CDR2 (germline): SGHTA, FQGNSA. With 5 bases removed from V and 7 bases from J, the gap between germline ends came to 18 bases. The CDR3 consists of 14 residues. DNA of the CDR3: TGTGCCAGCAGCACCCGGACGGACTTCGGGGAGCAGTACTTC. Protein: CASSTRTDFGEQYF.